Each of the 10 T cell receptor beta chains below was sequenced from the same sample in a study of T cell responses to AZD1222 COVID-19 vaccine. Produced via immunoSEQ multiplex PCR; TCRdb's table is partial and in-frame only. The sample lists some 120,000 clones; about 90% were seen once. This sample comprised peripheral blood, obtained on day 0 of AZD1222 vaccination. Receptors were obtained from an adult in good health.

The CDR3 bases are TGTGCCAGCAGCCCATTACTAGGAGTCGAGACCCAGTACTTC. Translation: CASSPLLGVETQYF. The chain combines TRBV11-2 with TRBJ2-5; D possibly corresponds to TRBD2 (5 bases). V lost 5 bases and J lost 5, with 15 bases in between. Germline V lookup: CDR1 SGHAT, CDR2 FQNNGV. The CDR3 spans 14 residues.

Only one count was recorded for this clone. The CDR3 reads CASSPLGSVAEAFF. CDR3 DNA: TGTGCCAGCTCACCACTTGGATCGGTGGCTGAAGCTTTCTTT. This rearrangement joins TRBV18 to TRBJ1-1; no clear D gene. Deletions cut 1 base from V and 6 bases from J, with 12 bases between. Germline CDR1 reads KGHSH; CDR2 reads LQKENI. The CDR3 totals 14 residues. Supplemented by reference TRBV18 and TRBJ1-1, the full variable domain reads NAGVMQNPRHLVRRRGQEARLRCSPMKGHSHVYWYRQLPEEGLKFMVYLQKENIIDESGMPKERFSAEFPKEGPSILRIQQVVRGDSAAYFCASSPLGSVAEAFFGQGTRLTVV.

This clone was seen only a few times. DNA of the CDR3: TGTGCCAGCAGTTTGGGTGGGACAGGGCATGAAAAACTGTTTTTT. Translation gives CASSLGGTGHEKLFF. The chain joins TRBV27 to TRBJ1-4; the match to TRBD1 covers 9 bases. The CDR3 extends over 15 amino acids. Trimming at V came to 3 bases and at J to 6 bases, leaving 5 bases not matched to a gene. CDR1 MNHEY and CDR2 SMNVEV come from the germline V gene (reference sequence).

The chain joins TRBV7-9 to TRBJ1-5; maybe TRBD1 (5 bases). There are 14 residues in the CDR3. In germline, CDR1 is SEHNR, CDR2 FQNEAQ (reference sequence). V lost 3 bases and J lost 7, with 13 bases in between. The CDR3 region is CASSLSGTEQPQHF. DNA for the CDR3: TGTGCCAGCAGCTTGTCCGGGACCGAGCAGCCCCAGCATTTT.

This chain links TRBV6-5 with TRBJ2-4; D not resolved. The ends were cut back, 2 bases at V and 4 bases at J, with 9 bases in the middle. There are 14 residues in the CDR3. Germline V lookup: CDR1 MNHEY, CDR2 SVGAGI. The DNA of the CDR3 is TGTGCCAGCAGTTACGGTCCAGGAAAAAACATTCAGTACTTC. Protein sequence: CASSYGPGKNIQYF.

The rearrangement uses TRBV5-1 and TRBJ1-3; D is unclear. V lost 2 bases to trimming and J lost 3 bases, with 9 bases between them. CDR1 is SGHRS and CDR2 is YFSETQ in the germline V gene. The length of the CDR3 is 14 residues. For the CDR3, the DNA is TGCGCCAGCAGCTTAATCGCAGGTGGAAACACCATATATTTT. Protein: CASSLIAGGNTIYF. The full variable domain, rest sourced from reference TRBV5-1 and TRBJ1-3, is KAGVTQTPRYLIKTRGQQVTLSCSPISGHRSVSWYQQTPGQGLQFLFEYFSETQRNKGNFPGRFSGRQFSNSRSEMNVSTLELGDSALYLCASSLIAGGNTIYFGEGSWLTVV.

V gene TRBV29-1 combines with J gene TRBJ1-1; D might be TRBD1 (6 bases). Germline-derived CDR1 and CDR2 are SQVTM and ANQGSEA. This CDR3 contains 13 residues. The CDR3 region has the DNA TGCAGAAACCGGGACACATTGAACACTGAAGCTTTCTTT. Translating it yields CRNRDTLNTEAFF.

The genes are TRBV6-5 and TRBJ1-3; D might be TRBD1 (5 bases). The CDR3 is 16 residues long. Germline CDR1 and CDR2: MNHEY and SVGAGI. V was shortened by 0 bases and J by 4 bases, with 13 bases between the two germline ends. CDR3 amino acids: CASSYSAGSTGNTIYF. CDR3 in DNA: TGTGCCAGCAGTTACTCCGCAGGGTCTACGGGAAACACCATATATTTT.

V and J are TRBV30 and TRBJ2-7, with a possible D match to TRBD1 (5 bases). The CDR3 consists of 15 residues. Per the germline V gene, CDR1 is GTSNPN and CDR2 is SVGIG (reference sequence). Trimming removed 0 bases at V and 1 base at J, with 13 bases between. CDR3 in amino acids: CAWSVKTVPSYEQYF. CDR3 nucleotides: TGTGCCTGGAGTGTAAAGACAGTCCCATCCTACGAGCAGTACTTC.

V is TRBV28 and J is TRBJ2-3; tentatively, D is TRBD2 (6 bases). The V end lost 8 bases, the J end lost 2 bases, and 11 bases lay between the germline ends. The V gene's germline CDR1 is MDHEN and CDR2 SYDVKM. The CDR3 has 13 residues. The CDR3 bases are TGTGCCAGCGGGGGGTCCCCCACAGATACGCAGTATTTT. Translated: CASGGSPTDTQYF.